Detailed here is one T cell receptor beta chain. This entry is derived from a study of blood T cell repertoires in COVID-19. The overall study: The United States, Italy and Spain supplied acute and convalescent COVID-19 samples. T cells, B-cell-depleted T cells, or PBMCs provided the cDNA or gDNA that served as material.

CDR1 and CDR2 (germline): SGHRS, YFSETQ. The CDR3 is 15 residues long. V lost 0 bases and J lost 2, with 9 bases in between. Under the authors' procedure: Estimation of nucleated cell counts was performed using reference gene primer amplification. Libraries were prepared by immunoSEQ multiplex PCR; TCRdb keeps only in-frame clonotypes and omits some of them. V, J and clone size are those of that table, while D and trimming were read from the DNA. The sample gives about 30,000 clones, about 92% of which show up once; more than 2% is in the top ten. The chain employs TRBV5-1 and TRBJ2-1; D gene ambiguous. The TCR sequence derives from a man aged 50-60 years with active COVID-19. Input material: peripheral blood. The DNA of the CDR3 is TGCGCCAGCAGCTTGGACGGCGGAACCTACAATGAGCAGTTCTTC. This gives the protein CASSLDGGTYNEQFF.